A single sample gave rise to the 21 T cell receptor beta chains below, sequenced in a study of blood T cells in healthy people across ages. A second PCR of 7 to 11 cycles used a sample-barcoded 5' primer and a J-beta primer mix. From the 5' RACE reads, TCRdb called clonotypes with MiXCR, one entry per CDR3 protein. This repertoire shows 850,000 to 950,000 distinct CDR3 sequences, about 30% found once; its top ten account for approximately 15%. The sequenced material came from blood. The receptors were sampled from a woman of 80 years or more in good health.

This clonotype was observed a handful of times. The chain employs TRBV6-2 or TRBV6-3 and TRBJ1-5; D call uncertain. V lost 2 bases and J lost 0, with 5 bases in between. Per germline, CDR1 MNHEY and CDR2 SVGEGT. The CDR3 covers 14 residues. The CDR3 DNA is TGTGCCAGCAGTTACGCACCTAGCAATCAGCCCCAGCATTTT. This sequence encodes CASSYAPSNQPQHF.

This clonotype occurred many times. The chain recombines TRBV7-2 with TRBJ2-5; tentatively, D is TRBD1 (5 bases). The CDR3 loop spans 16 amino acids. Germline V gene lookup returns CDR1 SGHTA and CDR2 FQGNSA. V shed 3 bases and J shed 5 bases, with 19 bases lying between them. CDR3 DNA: TGTGCCAGCAGCTTGAGGACCCAGGGTGAGGATGAGACCCAGTACTTC. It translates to CASSLRTQGEDETQYF.

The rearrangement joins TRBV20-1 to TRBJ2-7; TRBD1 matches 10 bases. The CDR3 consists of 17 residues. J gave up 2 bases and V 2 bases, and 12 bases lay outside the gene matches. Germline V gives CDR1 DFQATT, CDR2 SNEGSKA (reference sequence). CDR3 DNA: TGCAGTGCTAGACCCCTCCGGGACAGGGGCAAACCCTACGAGCAGTACTTC. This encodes CSARPLRDRGKPYEQYF.

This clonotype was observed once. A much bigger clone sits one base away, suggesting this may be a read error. CDR3 DNA: TGCAGTGCTAGGCCGGGCGCGCCCAGTTCACCCCTCCACTTT. Translating gives CSARPGAPSSPLHF. The J gene is TRBJ1-6, the V gene TRBV20-1; no firm D call. The CDR3 has 14 residues. Germline V gene sequence: CDR1 DFQATT, CDR2 SNEGSKA (reference sequence). The ends were cut back, 3 bases at V and 9 bases at J, with 15 bases in the middle.

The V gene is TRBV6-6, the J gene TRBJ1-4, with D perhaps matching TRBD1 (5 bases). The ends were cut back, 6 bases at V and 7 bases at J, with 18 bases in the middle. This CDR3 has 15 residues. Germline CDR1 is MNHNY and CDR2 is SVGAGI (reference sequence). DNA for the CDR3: TGTGCCAGCAGCTCCGGAGGGGCAGGTCGTGAAAAACTGTTTTTT. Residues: CASSSGGAGREKLFF.

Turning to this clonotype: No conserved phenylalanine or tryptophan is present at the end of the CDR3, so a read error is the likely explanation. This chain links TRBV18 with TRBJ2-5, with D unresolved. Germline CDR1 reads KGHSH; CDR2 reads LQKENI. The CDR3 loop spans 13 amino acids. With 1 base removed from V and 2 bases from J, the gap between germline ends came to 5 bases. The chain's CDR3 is CASSPLAQETQYL. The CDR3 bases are TGTGCCAGCTCACCACTGGCTCAAGAGACCCAGTACTTA.

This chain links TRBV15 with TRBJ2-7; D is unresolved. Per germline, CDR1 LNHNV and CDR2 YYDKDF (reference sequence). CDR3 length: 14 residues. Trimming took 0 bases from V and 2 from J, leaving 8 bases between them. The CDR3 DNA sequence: TGTGCCACCAGCAGAGATATAGGCACCTACGAGCAGTACTTC. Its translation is CATSRDIGTYEQYF.

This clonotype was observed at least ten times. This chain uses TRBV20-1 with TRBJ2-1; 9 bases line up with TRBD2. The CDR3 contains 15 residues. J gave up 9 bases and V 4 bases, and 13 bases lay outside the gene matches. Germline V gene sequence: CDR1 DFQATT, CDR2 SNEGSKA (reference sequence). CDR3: CSAMGASGVITEQFF. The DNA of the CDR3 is TGCAGTGCTATGGGAGCTAGCGGGGTAATAACTGAGCAGTTCTTC.

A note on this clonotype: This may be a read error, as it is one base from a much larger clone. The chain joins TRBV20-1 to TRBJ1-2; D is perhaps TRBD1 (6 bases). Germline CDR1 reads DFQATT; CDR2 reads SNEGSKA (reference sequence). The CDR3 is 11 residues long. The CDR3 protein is CRPPGVDGDTF. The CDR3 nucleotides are TGCAGACCTCCAGGGGTGGATGGCGACACCTTC.

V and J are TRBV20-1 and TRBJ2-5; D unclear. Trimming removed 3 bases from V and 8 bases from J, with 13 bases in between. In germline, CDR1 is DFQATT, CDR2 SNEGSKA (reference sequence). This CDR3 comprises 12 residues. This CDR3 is CSASLGPVTQYF. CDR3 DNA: TGCAGTGCTAGCTTGGGCCCTGTAACCCAGTACTTC.

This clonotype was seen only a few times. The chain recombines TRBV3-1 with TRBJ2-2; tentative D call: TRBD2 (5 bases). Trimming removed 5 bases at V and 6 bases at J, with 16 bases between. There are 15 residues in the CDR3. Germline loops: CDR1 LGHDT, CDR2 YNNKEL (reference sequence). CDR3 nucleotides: TGTGCCAGCAGCTTAGAGGTAGCGTACCCCGGGGAGCTGTTTTTT. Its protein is CASSLEVAYPGELFF.

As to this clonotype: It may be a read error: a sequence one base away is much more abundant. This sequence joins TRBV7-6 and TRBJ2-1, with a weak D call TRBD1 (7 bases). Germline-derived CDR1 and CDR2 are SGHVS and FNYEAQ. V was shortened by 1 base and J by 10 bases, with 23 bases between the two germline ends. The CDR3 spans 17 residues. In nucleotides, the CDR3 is TGTGCCAGCAGCTTAGTGGGTCAGGGGGGCCGTGGTGACGAGCAGTTCTTC. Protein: CASSLVGQGGRGDEQFF.

The CDR3 nucleotides are TGTGCCAGCAGTCCACAACATGGGACCCAGTACTTC. The encoded protein is CASSPQHGTQYF. The rearrangement joins TRBV28 to TRBJ2-7, with D unresolved. TRBJ2-5 explains the end of the DNA better; the J call may be wrong. CDR3 length equals 12 residues. Looked up from germline, CDR1 is MDHEN and CDR2 is SYDVKM.

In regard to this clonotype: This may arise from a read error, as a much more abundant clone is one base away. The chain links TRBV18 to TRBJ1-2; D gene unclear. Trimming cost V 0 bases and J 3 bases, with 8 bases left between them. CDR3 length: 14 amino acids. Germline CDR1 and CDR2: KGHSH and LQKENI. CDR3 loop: CASSPPNGDYGYTF. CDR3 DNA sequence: TGTGCCAGCTCACCACCGAACGGAGACTATGGCTACACCTTC.

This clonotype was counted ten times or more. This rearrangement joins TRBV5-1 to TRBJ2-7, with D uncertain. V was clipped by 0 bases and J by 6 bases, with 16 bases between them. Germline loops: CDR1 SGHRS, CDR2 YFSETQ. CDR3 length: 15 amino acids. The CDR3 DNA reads TGCGCCAGCAGCTTGGATGGGCCCTTCGTCGGCGAGCAGTACTTC. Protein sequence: CASSLDGPFVGEQYF.

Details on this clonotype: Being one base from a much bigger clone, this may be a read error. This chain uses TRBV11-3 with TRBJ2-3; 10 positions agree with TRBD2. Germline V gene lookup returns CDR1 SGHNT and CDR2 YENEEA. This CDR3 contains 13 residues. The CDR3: CASGTSAPDTRYF. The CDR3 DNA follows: TGTGCCAGTGGGACTAGCGCTCCAGATACGCGGTATTTT.

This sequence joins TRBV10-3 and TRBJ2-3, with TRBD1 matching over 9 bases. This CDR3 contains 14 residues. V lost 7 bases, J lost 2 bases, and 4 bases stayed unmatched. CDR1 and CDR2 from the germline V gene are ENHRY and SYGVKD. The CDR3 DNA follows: TGTGCCATCAAGGGACAGGGCCACACAGATACGCAGTATTTT. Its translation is CAIKGQGHTDTQYF.

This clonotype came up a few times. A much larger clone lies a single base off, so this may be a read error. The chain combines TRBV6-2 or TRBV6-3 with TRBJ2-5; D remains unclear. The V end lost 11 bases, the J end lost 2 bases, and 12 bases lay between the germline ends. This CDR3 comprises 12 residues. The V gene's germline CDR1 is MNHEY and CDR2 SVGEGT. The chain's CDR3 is CAGTRQQETQYF. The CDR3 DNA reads TGTGCCGGCACCCGGCAGCAAGAGACCCAGTACTTC.

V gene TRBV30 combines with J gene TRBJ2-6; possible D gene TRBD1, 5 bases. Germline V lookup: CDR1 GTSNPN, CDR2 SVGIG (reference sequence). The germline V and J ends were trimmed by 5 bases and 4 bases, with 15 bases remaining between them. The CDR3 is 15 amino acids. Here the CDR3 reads CAWDSSLTGANVLTF. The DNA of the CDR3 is TGTGCCTGGGACAGTAGCCTTACCGGGGCCAACGTCCTGACTTTC.

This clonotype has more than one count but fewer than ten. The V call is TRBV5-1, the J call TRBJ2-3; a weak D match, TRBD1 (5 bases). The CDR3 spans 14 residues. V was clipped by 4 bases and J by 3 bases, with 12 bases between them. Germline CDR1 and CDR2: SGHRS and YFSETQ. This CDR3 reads CASSIQGITDTQYF. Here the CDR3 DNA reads TGCGCCAGCAGCATCCAGGGAATAACAGATACGCAGTATTTT.

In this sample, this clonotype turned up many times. The CDR3 bases are TGTGCCAGCAGCTTATTCACTGAAGCTTTCTTT. Translated, it gives CASSLFTEAFF. J is TRBJ1-1 and V is TRBV7-9; no clear D gene. Germline CDR1 and CDR2: SEHNR and FQNEAQ (reference sequence). The CDR3 spans 11 residues. V lost 2 bases and J lost 4, with 2 bases in between.